Presented here are 20 T cell receptor beta chains from one specimen sequenced in a study of cytomegalovirus exposure and HLA in healthy donors. Researchers ran the PCR with 60 Vbeta and 13 Jbeta primers. Some clones are missing from TCRdb's copy, which holds only in-frame ones; the method was immunoSEQ multiplex PCR. The data show 110,000 to 150,000 clones, over 70% seen once. The sequencing input was PBMCs. These receptor sequences come from a man between 25 and 39 years old in good health and CMV-seronegative.

This chain uses TRBV6-1 with TRBJ2-1; 9 bases agree with TRBD2. Trimming removed 6 bases from V and 9 bases from J; junction bases left unmatched: 9. Germline V lookup: CDR1 MNHNS, CDR2 SASEGT. The CDR3 runs to 14 residues. CDR3 sequence: CASRPGLASGEQFF. The CDR3 region has the DNA TGTGCCAGCAGGCCGGGACTAGCTTCCGGTGAGCAGTTCTTC.

The chain carries TRBV28 and TRBJ1-3, with 7 nucleotides matching TRBD1. Germline CDR1 is MDHEN and CDR2 is SYDVKM. V was pared by 7 bases and J by 0 bases, with 3 bases of the junction left unmatched. The CDR3 has 14 residues. CDR3 DNA sequence: TGTGCCAGCACCTGGACAGGCTCTGGAAACACCATATATTTT. Residues: CASTWTGSGNTIYF.

V gene TRBV2 combines with J gene TRBJ1-2; 8 bases are a match to TRBD1. Unmatched junction bases numbered 5, after V lost 3 bases and J lost 8 bases. The CDR3 has 13 amino acids. Germline loops: CDR1 SNHLY, CDR2 FYNNEI. CDR3 region: CASSDYRGEGYTF. The CDR3 DNA follows: TGTGCCAGCAGTGATTACAGGGGGGAAGGCTACACCTTC.

The J gene is TRBJ2-1, the V gene TRBV10-3, with 7 positions matching TRBD2. This CDR3 is 14 amino acids long. Unmatched junction bases numbered 4, after V lost 4 bases and J lost 4 bases. The germline CDR1 and CDR2 sequences are ENHRY and SYGVKD. The CDR3 nucleotides are TGTGCCATCAGTGTGGACGGGGGGTACAATGAGCAGTTCTTC. Translating gives CAISVDGGYNEQFF.

The chain combines TRBV29-1 with TRBJ2-5; D unresolved. The J call could be wrong; TRBJ2-7 is a better fit for the DNA end. CDR3 length: 11 residues. CDR1 is SQVTM and CDR2 is ANQGSEA in the germline V gene. The CDR3 nucleotides read TGCAGCGTTGGCCGGGTCTACGAGCAGTACTTC. The encoded protein is CSVGRVYEQYF.

A single count supports this clone. The chain couples TRBV27 to TRBJ1-5; D might be TRBD1 (5 bases). Germline V CDR1 and CDR2: MNHEY, SMNVEV (reference sequence). Between the trimmed V and J ends, which lost 0 bases and 7 bases, there was a span of 13 bases. The CDR3 length is 15 residues. This chain's CDR3 is CASSLSSWGDQPQHF. The CDR3 bases are TGTGCCAGCAGTTTATCGTCTTGGGGGGACCAGCCCCAGCATTTT.

This chain's CDR3 is CASSLDLASGGYTF. Here the CDR3 DNA reads TGTGCCAGCAGCTTAGATCTGGCCTCGGGTGGCTACACCTTC. The chain joins TRBV11-2 to TRBJ1-2, with unresolved D. The germline V gene encodes CDR1 SGHAT and CDR2 FQNNGV. The CDR3 has 14 residues. The V and J ends lost 0 bases and 7 bases respectively, with 12 bases between them.

This clone was seen only once. The chain combines TRBV30 with TRBJ2-7; TRBD2 agrees at 10 bases. Germline loops: CDR1 GTSNPN, CDR2 SVGIG (reference sequence). The CDR3 runs to 14 residues. The ends lost 3 bases at V and 6 bases at J; junction bases unmatched: 8. CDR3 sequence (DNA): TGTGCCTGGAGAGCCGGGACTAGCGCTGGCGAGCAGTACTTC. This codes for CAWRAGTSAGEQYF.

This clone was recorded once. The chain combines TRBV28 with TRBJ2-2, with 8 nucleotides matching TRBD1. This CDR3 spans 14 amino acids. The ends lost 5 bases at V and 6 bases at J; junction bases unmatched: 5. Germline V CDR1 and CDR2: MDHEN, SYDVKM. The CDR3 DNA is TGTGCCAGCAGTACCCCCAGGGGGCCCGGGGAGCTGTTTTTT. Its protein product is CASSTPRGPGELFF.

This chain uses TRBV7-2 with TRBJ2-7; TRBD1 matches 8 bases. The length of the CDR3 is 15 residues. Germline V lookup: CDR1 SGHTA, CDR2 FQGNSA. V was pared by 5 bases and J by 2 bases, with 8 bases of the junction left unmatched. CDR3 in DNA: TGTGCCAGCAGCAAGACCGGGACAGGTCCCTACGAGCAGTACTTC. Its protein is CASSKTGTGPYEQYF.

The genes are TRBV6-5 and TRBJ1-5, with TRBD1 as a possible D gene (5 bases). Germline CDR1 MNHEY, CDR2 SVGAGI. The CDR3 is 14 residues long. V was pared by 4 bases and J by 3 bases, with 10 bases between. This CDR3 reads CASSSRGVNQPQHF. In nucleotides, the CDR3 is TGTGCCAGCAGTTCCCGGGGGGTCAATCAGCCCCAGCATTTT.

The chain employs TRBV6-6 and TRBJ2-1; D is possibly TRBD2 (5 bases). The germline CDR1 and CDR2 sequences are MNHNY and SVGAGI (reference sequence). V was shortened by 0 bases and J by 0 bases, with 9 bases between the two germline ends. This CDR3 is 16 amino acids long. Here the CDR3 reads CASSYSRGSSYNEQFF. The CDR3 DNA reads TGTGCCAGCAGTTACTCCCGAGGGAGCTCCTACAATGAGCAGTTCTTC.

The V call is TRBV10-1, the J call TRBJ2-6; TRBD2 is a possible D gene (6 bases). Per the germline V gene, CDR1 is WNHNN and CDR2 is SYGVQD (reference sequence). V was cut by 3 bases and J by 0 bases, with 6 bases left in between. This CDR3 spans 15 amino acids. CDR3 protein: CASSDGSSGANVLTF. The DNA for the CDR3 is TGCGCCAGCAGTGACGGGAGCTCTGGGGCCAACGTCCTGACTTTC.

This chain links TRBV7-9 with TRBJ1-2; no firm D call. In germline, CDR1 is SEHNR, CDR2 FQNEAQ (reference sequence). The CDR3 runs 15 residues. With 7 bases removed from V and 4 bases from J, the gap between germline ends came to 19 bases. Here the CDR3 DNA reads TGTGCCAGCATCCCCTCACGGGGAGGATTCTATGGCTACACCTTC. Translating gives CASIPSRGGFYGYTF.

V gene TRBV4-3 combines with J gene TRBJ1-2, with 7 bases lining up with TRBD1. CDR1 and CDR2 (germline): LGHNA, YSLEER. This CDR3 has 15 amino acids. The V gene end was trimmed by 0 bases and the J gene end by 2 bases; junction bases not matched to a gene: 3. Written as DNA, the CDR3 is TGCGCCAGCAGCCAAGATCCGGGACAGAACTATGGCTACACCTTC. Amino acids: CASSQDPGQNYGYTF.

The rearrangement joins TRBV19 to TRBJ1-4; 7 nucleotides agree with TRBD1. Germline V gene sequence: CDR1 LNHDA, CDR2 SQIVND (reference sequence). V lost 8 bases and J lost 0; bases outside the gene matches: 9. The CDR3 totals 16 residues. The CDR3 loop reads CASQTGVGSTNEKLFF. The CDR3 region has the DNA TGTGCCAGTCAAACAGGGGTTGGTTCAACTAATGAAAAACTGTTTTTT.

Only a few counts were recorded for this clone. The rearrangement uses TRBV27 and TRBJ1-1; 7 bases map to TRBD1. Germline CDR1 and CDR2: MNHEY and SMNVEV (reference sequence). Trimming cost V 6 bases and J 5 bases; bases outside gene matches: 15. The CDR3 has 16 amino acids. The CDR3 region has the DNA TGTGCCAGCAGGTCCAGGGGGGACAGTGGTCGTACTGAAGCTTTCTTT. Translation: CASRSRGDSGRTEAFF.

With respect to this clone: At one of its ends the junction is not consistent with the germline gene, which may arise from a read error. The V call is TRBV10-2, the J call TRBJ2-6; weak D call: TRBD1 (5 bases). Germline V CDR1 and CDR2: WSHSY, SAAADI. The length of the CDR3 is 18 residues. CDR3 sequence: CASSENPLPNSGANGLTF. DNA for the CDR3: TGCGCCAGCAGTGAAAATCCACTGCCCAACTCTGGGGCCAACGGCCTGACTTTC.

This clone occurred a few times. The chain is built from TRBV11-3 and TRBJ2-7; TRBD2 matches 8 bases. This CDR3 comprises 14 residues. V was pared by 6 bases and J by 5 bases, with 9 bases of the junction left unmatched. Germline loops: CDR1 SGHNT, CDR2 YENEEA. CDR3 sequence: CASSRSGSLDEQYF. In nucleotides, the CDR3 is TGTGCCAGCAGTAGAAGCGGGAGTCTCGACGAGCAGTACTTC.

A single count supports this clone. V usage is TRBV11-2 and J usage is TRBJ2-4; D remains ambiguous. V lost 2 bases and J 2 bases, leaving 4 bases between the germline ends. The CDR3 runs 13 residues. In germline, CDR1 is SGHAT, CDR2 FQNNGV. The CDR3 DNA follows: TGTGCCAGCAGCTTACTACCCAAAAACATTCAGTACTTC. It yields the protein CASSLLPKNIQYF. Based on the CDR3 plus reference TRBV11-2 and TRBJ2-4, the full variable domain is EAGVAQSPRYKIIEKRQSVAFWCNPISGHATLYWYQQILGQGPKLLIQFQNNGVVDDSQLPKDRFSAERLKGVDSTLKIQPAKLEDSAVYLCASSLLPKNIQYFGAGTRLSVL.